Below, one T cell receptor (beta chain) is given with its context. No antigen is known for it. Losses at the gene ends were 1 base for V and 4 bases for J; bases not matched to a gene: 6. The CDR3 has 15 residues. In germline, CDR1 is LGHNA, CDR2 YSLEER. The record originates from a study of T cell repertoires and HLA-DP antigens. The data were produced by immunoSEQ multiplex PCR, yet TCRdb's version contains in-frame clones alone and is incomplete. The sample lists almost 90,000 clones; about nine tenths were seen once. The V gene is TRBV4-3, the J gene TRBJ1-1; 7 nucleotides match TRBD1. This sequence was found in a man aged 45-65 years in good health and CMV-seronegative. Material for sequencing was CD4+ T cells from PBMCs. The CDR3 DNA reads as TGCGCCAGCAGCCAAGGACAGGGCGGGGTCACTGAAGCTTTCTTT. Encoded protein: CASSQGQGGVTEAFF.